Shown below are 5 T cell receptor beta chains from a single sample sequenced in a study of OX40 agonist ivuxolimab in advanced cancers. Here immunoSEQ multiplex PCR was the method, and the copy in TCRdb shows in-frame clones only, minus some. In the table there are over 20,000 clones, approximately 80% of which are singletons. Sequencing used CD4+ or CD8+ T cells sorted from blood, obtained in a trial of the OX40 agonist ivuxolimab. The origin of the receptors is an adult with an advanced solid tumor such as melanoma, head and neck, liver or kidney cancer.

This clone was found a few times. The chain couples TRBV19 to TRBJ1-2; tentative D call: TRBD1 (5 bases). Germline assignment: CDR1 LNHDA and CDR2 SQIVND (reference sequence). V gave up 10 bases and J gave up 8 bases, with 14 bases separating them. This CDR3 has 11 amino acids. CDR3 bases: TGTGCCACCCCGGACCGGGACGGCTACACCTTC. Translating gives CATPDRDGYTF.

The chain joins TRBV7-9 to TRBJ2-5; 9 nucleotides agree with TRBD2. The V segment lost 7 bases and the J segment 9 bases; nucleotides outside the gene matches: 15. This CDR3 has 15 residues. Germline V gene lookup returns CDR1 SEHNR and CDR2 FQNEAQ (reference sequence). CDR3 region: CASTFGAGGLVAQYF. The CDR3 DNA sequence: TGTGCCAGCACATTCGGCGCGGGAGGGCTGGTGGCCCAGTACTTC.

This CDR3 is CASSLRDWENTGELFF. CDR3 coding DNA: TGTGCCAGCAGCTTGCGGGACTGGGAGAACACCGGGGAGCTGTTTTTT. V gene TRBV5-6 combines with J gene TRBJ2-2, with D perhaps TRBD2 (6 bases). CDR1 SGHDT and CDR2 YYEEEE come from the germline V gene. The CDR3 runs 16 residues. V dropped 1 base and J dropped 1 base, with 11 bases sitting between them.

The gene calls are TRBV7-3 and TRBJ2-7, with 8 bases fitting TRBD2. J gave up 6 bases and V 4 bases, and 2 bases lay outside the gene matches. Looked up from germline, CDR1 is SGHTA and CDR2 is FQGTGA. The CDR3 is made up of 12 amino acids. The CDR3 loop is CASSSGGREQYF. The CDR3 nucleotides are TGTGCCAGCAGCTCGGGGGGGCGCGAGCAGTACTTC.

The rearrangement uses TRBV7-2 and TRBJ2-5; the match to TRBD2 covers 7 bases. The CDR3 is 15 amino acids. Trimming removed 0 bases from V and 0 bases from J; junction bases left unmatched: 1. Germline CDR1 SGHTA, CDR2 FQGNSA. This CDR3 reads CASSLAGGYQETQYF. The CDR3 DNA reads as TGTGCCAGCAGCTTAGCGGGGGGGTACCAAGAGACCCAGTACTTC.